Below, 14 T cell receptor beta chains from the same sample are listed, as sequenced in a study of blood T cells in healthy people across ages. A second PCR, run for about 6 to 12 cycles, used a sample-barcoded 5' primer plus a J-beta primer mix. TCRdb analysed the 5' RACE reads with MiXCR anew, one entry per CDR3 protein. The profile shows about 1.7 million distinct CDR3 sequences, about 28% of them singletons. The sample was blood. These receptors were collected from a woman in her twenties or thirties in good health.

In this sample, this clonotype turned up a few times. The V and J genes are TRBV9 and TRBJ2-1; no clear D. The CDR3 extends over 17 amino acids. Germline V gene sequence: CDR1 SGDLS, CDR2 YYNGEE. V lost 0 bases to trimming and J lost 0 bases, with 13 bases between them. CDR3 nucleotides: TGTGCCAGCAGCGTAGGAGTCCAGCGCTACTCCTACAATGAGCAGTTCTTC. It yields the protein CASSVGVQRYSYNEQFF. The variable domain in full, with the rest retrieved from reference TRBV9 and TRBJ2-1, is DSGVTQTPKHLITATGQRVTLRCSPRSGDLSVYWYQQSLDQGLQFLIQYYNGEERAKGNILERFSAQQFPDLHSELNLSSLELGDSALYFCASSVGVQRYSYNEQFFGPGTRLTVL.

Notes on this clonotype: It is likely a read error, because the conserved phenylalanine at the end of the CDR3 is missing. The chain links TRBV3-1 to TRBJ2-7; 9 bases are a match to TRBD1. The DNA end favors TRBJ2-5, so the J call may be wrong. CDR1 and CDR2 (germline): LGHDT, YNNKEL (reference sequence). The CDR3 is made up of 13 amino acids. The CDR3 loop reads CASRTGGGETQYS. The DNA of the CDR3 is TGTGCCAGCAGGACAGGGGGAGGAGAGACCCAGTACTCC.

The genes are TRBV7-2 and TRBJ2-7; TRBD2 aligns across 7 bases. Unmatched junction bases numbered 14, after V lost 6 bases and J lost 9 bases. Germline CDR1 reads SGHTA; CDR2 reads FQGNSA. This CDR3 contains 14 residues. The CDR3 DNA reads TGTGCCAGCAGGTCTGGGGGAGGGCCAAACGGGCAGTACTTC. This sequence encodes CASRSGGGPNGQYF.

This clonotype came up many times. The CDR3, as DNA: TGTGCCAGCAGCTTTCCCCGCGGGCAACTAAATGAGCAGTTCTTC. Its protein is CASSFPRGQLNEQFF. This chain connects TRBV7-9 to TRBJ2-1; perhaps TRBD2 as D (5 bases). V was pared by 3 bases and J by 7 bases, with 16 bases between. CDR3 length: 15 residues. Germline V CDR1 and CDR2: SEHNR, FQNEAQ (reference sequence).

The chain uses TRBV10-3 and TRBJ1-5; possibly TRBD1 for D (5 bases). The CDR3 has 15 amino acids. Germline CDR1 ENHRY, CDR2 SYGVKD. The V end was cut by 4 bases, the J end by 0 bases, with 10 bases between. The CDR3 here is CAISADRGSNQPQHF. The CDR3 coding sequence is TGTGCCATCAGTGCCGACAGAGGTAGCAATCAGCCCCAGCATTTT.

In regard to this clonotype: One junction end does not reproduce the germline sequence, and a read error may be involved. The chain recombines TRBV7-2 with TRBJ2-7; D may be TRBD2 (7 bases). Germline assignment: CDR1 SGHTA and CDR2 FQGNSA. The CDR3 spans 17 residues. The CDR3 DNA is TGTGCCGGCAGCTTAGGTCGGGGGGCGCGGGGTGTCTACGAGCAGTACTTC. The encoded protein is CAGSLGRGARGVYEQYF.

This clonotype was found many times. The V call is TRBV4-1, the J call TRBJ2-5, with D possibly matching TRBD1 (6 bases). The V and J ends lost 1 base and 1 base respectively, with 10 bases between them. The CDR3 length is 15 residues. Germline CDR1 MGHRA, CDR2 YSYEKL. CDR3 bases: TGCGCCAGCAGCCAAGGGACAGTGCCCCAAGAGACCCAGTACTTC. Translating gives CASSQGTVPQETQYF.

The V gene is TRBV11-1, the J gene TRBJ2-5; no reliable D call. Germline V gene data show CDR1 as SGHAT and CDR2 as FQDESV (reference sequence). V lost 5 bases and J lost 9, with 16 bases in between. The CDR3 has 13 residues. CDR3 sequence (DNA): TGTGCCAGCAGCCCCTGGCGGTCTGAGGCCCAGTACTTC. It codes for CASSPWRSEAQYF.

This clonotype appeared a few times. The chain joins TRBV4-1 to TRBJ1-2; D is ambiguous. The CDR3 is made up of 15 amino acids. CDR1 is MGHRA and CDR2 is YSYEKL in the germline V gene. V was pared by 1 base and J by 6 bases, with 15 bases between. The DNA for the CDR3 is TGCGCCAGCAGCCAAGTCTTCACCCCTGGGGATGGCTACACCTTC. Its protein is CASSQVFTPGDGYTF.

This clonotype was seen at least ten times. V gene TRBV9 combines with J gene TRBJ2-7; the match to TRBD1 covers 10 bases. Germline assignment: CDR1 SGDLS and CDR2 YYNGEE. The CDR3 sequence is 16 residues long. The V segment lost 3 bases and the J segment 2 bases; nucleotides outside the gene matches: 8. The CDR3 nucleotides read TGTGCCAGCAGCGAGGGCGGGACAGGGGTACCCTACGAGCAGTACTTC. It is translated as CASSEGGTGVPYEQYF.

This clonotype was seen a single time. The V call is TRBV21-1, the J call TRBJ1-2; whether TRBD1, the table's D call, matches the DNA was not checked. TRBV21-1 is a known pseudogene. This CDR3 comprises 20 residues. CDR3 sequence: CASSKGVVDRGRRDEDGYTF. Written as DNA, the CDR3 is TGTGCCAGCAGCAAAGGGGTGGTTGACAGGGGGCGCCGAGATGAAGATGGCTACACCTTC.

As to this clonotype: A much bigger clone sits one base away, suggesting this may be a read error. The chain recombines TRBV10-1 with TRBJ2-1, with D possibly being TRBD1 or TRBD2 (5 bases each). The CDR3 consists of 14 residues. Germline V gene lookup returns CDR1 WNHNN and CDR2 SYGVQD (reference sequence). The V gene lost 0 bases and the J gene lost 12 bases, with 15 bases spanning the gap. The CDR3 sequence: CASSESIRGAGQFF. The CDR3 DNA reads TGCGCCAGCAGTGAGTCTATCCGGGGCGCTGGGCAGTTCTTC.

This clonotype was seen a handful of times. This chain joins TRBV12-3 or TRBV12-4 and TRBJ2-1, with 8 bases fitting TRBD2. V lost 5 bases, J lost 1 base, and 16 bases stayed unmatched. The CDR3 consists of 19 residues. CDR3 nucleotides: TGTGCCAGCAGTCGGCGGGCGCAGCGGGGGCCGAATTCCTACAATGAGCAGTTCTTC. Translation gives CASSRRAQRGPNSYNEQFF.

The chain is built from TRBV5-1 and TRBJ1-6, with 10 bases lining up with TRBD1. Unmatched junction bases numbered 2, after V lost 1 base and J lost 7 bases. CDR3 length equals 15 residues. CDR1 and CDR2 from the germline V gene are SGHRS and YFSETQ. The CDR3 bases are TGCGCCAGCAGCTTGATGGGACAGGGGAATTCACCCCTCCACTTT. Protein: CASSLMGQGNSPLHF.